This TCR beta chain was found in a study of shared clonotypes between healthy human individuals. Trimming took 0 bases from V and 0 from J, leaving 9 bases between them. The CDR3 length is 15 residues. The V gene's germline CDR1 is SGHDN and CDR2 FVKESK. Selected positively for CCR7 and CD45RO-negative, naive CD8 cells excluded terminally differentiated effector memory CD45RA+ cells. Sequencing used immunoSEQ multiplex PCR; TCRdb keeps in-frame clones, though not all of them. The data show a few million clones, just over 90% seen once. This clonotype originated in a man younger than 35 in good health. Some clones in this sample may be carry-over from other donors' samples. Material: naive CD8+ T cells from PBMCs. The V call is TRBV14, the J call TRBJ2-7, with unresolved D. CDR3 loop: CASSQDYSPSYEQYF. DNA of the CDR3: TGTGCCAGCAGCCAAGATTACAGTCCCTCCTACGAGCAGTACTTC. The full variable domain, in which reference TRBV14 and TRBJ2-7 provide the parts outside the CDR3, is EAGVTQFPSHSVIEKGQTVTLRCDPISGHDNLYWYRRVMGKEIKFLLHFVKESKQDESGMPNNRFLAERTGGTYSTLKVQPAELEDSGVYFCASSQDYSPSYEQYFGPGTRLTVT.